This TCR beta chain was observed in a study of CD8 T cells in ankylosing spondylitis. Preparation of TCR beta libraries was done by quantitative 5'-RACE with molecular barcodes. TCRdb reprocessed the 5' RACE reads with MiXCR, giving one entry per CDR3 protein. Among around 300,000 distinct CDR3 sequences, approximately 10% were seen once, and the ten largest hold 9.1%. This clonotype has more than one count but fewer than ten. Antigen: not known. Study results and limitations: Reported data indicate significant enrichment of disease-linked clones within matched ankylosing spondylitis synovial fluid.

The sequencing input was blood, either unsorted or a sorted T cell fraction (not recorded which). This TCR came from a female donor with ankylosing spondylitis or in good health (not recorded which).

CDR3 sequence (DNA): TGTGCCAGCAGCATCGCTCCAGCGGGGAGATACAATGAGCAGTTCTTC. This encodes CASSIAPAGRYNEQFF. V is TRBV7-8 and J is TRBJ2-1, with TRBD2 matching 7 bases. J gave up 4 bases and V 5 bases, and 11 bases lay outside the gene matches. Germline loops: CDR1 SGHVS, CDR2 FQNEAQ. The CDR3 loop spans 16 amino acids. The full variable domain, its missing parts supplied by reference TRBV7-8 and TRBJ2-1, is GAGVSQSPRYKVAKRGQDVALRCDPISGHVSLFWYQQALGQGPEFLTYFQNEAQLDKSGLPSDRFFAERPEGSVSTLKIQRTQQEDSAVYLCASSIAPAGRYNEQFFGPGTRLTVL.